This entry is about one T cell receptor (beta chain). Its antigen is not identified. Per the germline V gene, CDR1 is SGHTA and CDR2 is FQGNSA. The CDR3 spans 14 residues. V lost 4 bases, J lost 3 bases, and 3 bases stayed unmatched. The sample is drawn from a study of cytomegalovirus exposure and HLA in healthy donors. Unrecorded immune exposure was likely among donors, who were nominally healthy when sampled. The PCR employed 60 Vbeta primers together with 13 Jbeta primers. Only in-frame clones appear in the TCRdb table, and some are missing; sequencing was by immunoSEQ multiplex PCR. The data hold approximately 110,000 clones, with around 77% observed a single time. Regarding the study as a whole: With later analysis, a missense DCLRE1C variant became linked to TCR beta V- and J-gene trimming. An assumption of roughly uniform sequencing depth across donors underlay the presence/absence analyses. A later analysis reportedly identified an Asian-associated ancestry cluster as carrying fewer N-insertions than the approximately 670-donor mean.

The clonotype originates from a woman aged 40 to 50 in good health and CMV-seropositive. Specimen: PBMCs. The V and J genes are TRBV7-2 and TRBJ2-7; the match to TRBD2 covers 10 bases. CDR3 sequence (DNA): TGTGCCAGCAGCTCAAGACTAGCGGGCTACGAGCAGTACTTC. Its protein product is CASSSRLAGYEQYF. Looking up the rest from reference TRBV7-2 and TRBJ2-7 gives the full variable domain: GAGVSQSPSNKVTEKGKDVELRCDPISGHTALYWYRQSLGQGLEFLIYFQGNSAPDKSGLPSDRFSAERTGGSVSTLTIQRTQQEDSAVYLCASSSRLAGYEQYFGPGTRLTVT.